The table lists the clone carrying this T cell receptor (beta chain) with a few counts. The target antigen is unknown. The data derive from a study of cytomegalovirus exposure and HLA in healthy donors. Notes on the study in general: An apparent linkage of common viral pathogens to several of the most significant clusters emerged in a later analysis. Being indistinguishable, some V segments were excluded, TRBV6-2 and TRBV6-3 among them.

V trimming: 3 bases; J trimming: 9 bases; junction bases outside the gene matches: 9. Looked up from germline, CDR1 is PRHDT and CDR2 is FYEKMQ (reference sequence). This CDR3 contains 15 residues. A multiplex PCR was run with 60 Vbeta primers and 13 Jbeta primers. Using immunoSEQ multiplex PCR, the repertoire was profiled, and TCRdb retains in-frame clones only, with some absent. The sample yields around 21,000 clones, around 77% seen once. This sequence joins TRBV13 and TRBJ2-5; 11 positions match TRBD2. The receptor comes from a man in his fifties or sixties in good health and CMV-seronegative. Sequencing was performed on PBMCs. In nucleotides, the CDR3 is TGTGCCAGCAGCTTCGGTAGCGGGGGGGCACGGGCCCAGTACTTC. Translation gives CASSFGSGGARAQYF.